The 12 T cell receptor beta chains reported below all come from one sample, sequenced in a study of persistence of HIV-infected CD4 T cells. Stimulation used 10 ug/mL lysate from CMV-infected fibroblasts. CD4+ T cells upregulating both CD40 ligand and CD69 were sorted as responding cells. Sequencing used immunoSEQ version 4 in survey mode. Data came from immunoSEQ multiplex PCR; TCRdb stores just in-frame clones and leaves some out. In the table there are approximately 12,000 clones, about three quarters of which are singletons. The antigens these receptors bind are not known. The sample here was CD4+ T cells sorted from PBMCs after approximately 19-hour stimulation, taken from a patient who received antiretroviral therapy. All receptors come from an adult man with HIV who was CMV-seropositive.

The rearrangement joins TRBV5-1 to TRBJ2-5; 7 bases align to TRBD1. In germline, CDR1 is SGHRS, CDR2 YFSETQ. J gave up 2 bases and V 3 bases, and 4 bases lay outside the gene matches. This CDR3 comprises 14 residues. The CDR3 coding sequence is TGCGCCAGCAGCTCAGGCAGGGGGCAAGAGACCCAGTACTTC. Translating gives CASSSGRGQETQYF. The full variable domain, completed using reference TRBV5-1 and TRBJ2-5, is KAGVTQTPRYLIKTRGQQVTLSCSPISGHRSVSWYQQTPGQGLQFLFEYFSETQRNKGNFPGRFSGRQFSNSRSEMNVSTLELGDSALYLCASSSGRGQETQYFGPGTRLLVL.

The chain uses TRBV28 and TRBJ1-1, with D perhaps TRBD1 (5 bases). Per the germline V gene, CDR1 is MDHEN and CDR2 is SYDVKM. The ends were cut back, 2 bases at V and 10 bases at J, with 8 bases in the middle. CDR3 length equals 11 residues. Written as DNA, the CDR3 is TGTGCCAGCAGTTTACTGGGGGGAGCTTTCTTT. The encoded protein is CASSLLGGAFF.

This clone was counted a single time. The chain carries TRBV28 and TRBJ1-2, with a weak D call TRBD1 (5 bases). The CDR3 loop spans 17 amino acids. V lost 5 bases and J lost 5, with 24 bases in between. CDR1 MDHEN and CDR2 SYDVKM come from the germline V gene. Here the CDR3 DNA reads TGTGCCAGCAGTGACCCGGGCCCGGAGGGGCAAGATTATGGCTACACCTTC. It is translated as CASSDPGPEGQDYGYTF.

The chain joins TRBV7-9 to TRBJ1-4; 7 nucleotides line up with TRBD1. The germline V gene has CDR1 SEHNR and CDR2 FQNEAQ (reference sequence). V lost 7 bases and J lost 3; bases outside the gene matches: 5. There are 14 residues in the CDR3. The DNA for the CDR3 is TGTGCCAGCACTCCGGGACAGCCTAATGAAAAACTGTTTTTT. It translates to CASTPGQPNEKLFF.

The chain is built from TRBV7-8 and TRBJ2-2; 7 bases are shared with TRBD1. CDR1 SGHVS and CDR2 FQNEAQ come from the germline V gene. Trimming at V came to 1 base and at J to 7 bases, leaving 3 bases not matched to a gene. CDR3 length: 14 amino acids. CDR3 amino acids: CASSLVGGNGELFF. The CDR3 nucleotides are TGTGCCAGCAGCTTAGTAGGGGGCAACGGGGAGCTGTTTTTT.

This sequence joins TRBV7-9 and TRBJ1-6, with D perhaps matching TRBD1 (6 bases). Germline V gene sequence: CDR1 SEHNR, CDR2 FQNEAQ (reference sequence). The CDR3 sequence is 15 residues long. Trimming stripped 5 bases from V and 9 bases from J, with 17 bases between. The CDR3 region has the DNA TGTGCCAGCAGCCCGAAGGACAGCCTCGGTTCACCCCTCCACTTT. It specifies CASSPKDSLGSPLHF. The full variable domain, with the rest looked up from reference TRBV7-9 and TRBJ1-6, is DTGVSQNPRHKITKRGQNVTFRCDPISEHNRLYWYRQTLGQGPEFLTYFQNEAQLEKSRLLSDRFSAERPKGSFSTLEIQRTEQGDSAMYLCASSPKDSLGSPLHFGNGTRLTVT.

This clone showed up just a few times. The chain recombines TRBV7-7 with TRBJ2-1; possible D gene TRBD2, 6 bases. Germline assignment: CDR1 SSHAT and CDR2 FNYEAQ (reference sequence). CDR3 size: 15 residues. With 0 bases removed from V and 8 bases from J, the gap between germline ends came to 14 bases. In DNA, the CDR3 is TGTGCCAGCAGCTTAGCAAGAGGAGGGATCGATGAGCAGTTCTTC. This codes for CASSLARGGIDEQFF.

V is TRBV18 and J is TRBJ2-7; 7 bases match TRBD1. V lost 3 bases, J lost 4 bases, and 9 bases stayed unmatched. Germline CDR1 is KGHSH and CDR2 is LQKENI. This CDR3 comprises 15 residues. Written as DNA, the CDR3 is TGTGCCAGCTCACCCACACAGGGGTCGTCGTACGAGCAGTACTTC. It is translated as CASSPTQGSSYEQYF. Filled out from reference TRBV18 and TRBJ2-7, the complete variable domain reads NAGVMQNPRHLVRRRGQEARLRCSPMKGHSHVYWYRQLPEEGLKFMVYLQKENIIDESGMPKERFSAEFPKEGPSILRIQQVVRGDSAAYFCASSPTQGSSYEQYFGPGTRLTVT.

The chain combines TRBV2 with TRBJ2-7; D tentatively fits TRBD1 or TRBD2 (5 bases each). Trimming took 6 bases from V and 2 from J, leaving 11 bases between them. Germline assignment: CDR1 SNHLY and CDR2 FYNNEI. The CDR3 extends over 13 amino acids. CDR3 loop: CASRWGSPYEQYF. CDR3 bases: TGTGCCAGCAGATGGGGGTCTCCCTACGAGCAGTACTTC.

This chain uses TRBV28 with TRBJ1-2; D uncertain. The CDR3 runs 15 residues. The V gene's germline CDR1 is MDHEN and CDR2 SYDVKM. V gave up 4 bases and J gave up 4 bases, with 16 bases separating them. CDR3 residues: CASSSPGPTGYGYTF. CDR3 nucleotide sequence: TGTGCCAGCAGTTCCCCCGGGCCGACCGGCTATGGCTACACCTTC.

J is TRBJ2-6 and V is TRBV5-1; no definite D call. The V end lost 4 bases, the J end lost 1 base, and 6 bases lay between the germline ends. Germline loops: CDR1 SGHRS, CDR2 YFSETQ. CDR3 size: 14 residues. In DNA, the CDR3 is TGCGCCAGCAGCCCTGATTCTGGGGCCAACGTCCTGACTTTC. It encodes CASSPDSGANVLTF.

V and J are TRBV9 and TRBJ2-3; the match to TRBD2 covers 7 bases. Germline V gene lookup returns CDR1 SGDLS and CDR2 YYNGEE. The CDR3 runs 15 residues. The J segment lost 4 bases and the V segment lost 0 bases, leaving 5 bases of the junction unmatched. As DNA, the CDR3 is TGTGCCAGCAGCGTAGGGGTGGCGGGGGCAGATACGCAGTATTTT. As protein: CASSVGVAGADTQYF. The full variable domain, completed using reference TRBV9 and TRBJ2-3, is DSGVTQTPKHLITATGQRVTLRCSPRSGDLSVYWYQQSLDQGLQFLIQYYNGEERAKGNILERFSAQQFPDLHSELNLSSLELGDSALYFCASSVGVAGADTQYFGPGTRLTVL.